The 27 T cell receptor beta chains listed next were all sequenced from one sample in a study of blood T cell repertoires in COVID-19. Sequencing used immunoSEQ multiplex PCR; TCRdb keeps in-frame clones, though not all of them. The sample includes about 250,000 clones, almost 85% seen only once; the top ten take 5.1%. The sample was peripheral blood. These receptor sequences come from a man in his forties or fifties with active or convalescent COVID-19.

The rearrangement links TRBV7-2 to TRBJ2-5; D not certain. Looked up from germline, CDR1 is SGHTA and CDR2 is FQGNSA. V was pared by 0 bases and J by 5 bases, with 4 bases between. This CDR3 spans 12 amino acids. CDR3 protein: CASSLARETQYF. In nucleotides, the CDR3 is TGTGCCAGCAGCTTAGCGCGGGAGACCCAGTACTTC.

This clone appeared once. The chain's CDR3 is CATLRLSNEQFF. The DNA for the CDR3 is TGTGCCACCCTGAGGCTTTCTAATGAGCAGTTCTTC. The chain carries TRBV28 and TRBJ2-1; no clear D gene. Trimming cost V 10 bases and J 7 bases, with 14 bases left between them. CDR3 length: 12 residues. CDR1 and CDR2 (germline): MDHEN, SYDVKM.

J is TRBJ2-3 and V is TRBV3-1 (or the pseudogene TRBV3-2); the match to TRBD2 covers 9 bases. CDR1 and CDR2 from the germline V gene are LGHDT and YNNKEL (reference sequence). V trimming: 4 bases; J trimming: 0 bases; junction bases outside the gene matches: 2. CDR3 length: 15 amino acids. DNA of the CDR3: TGTGCCAGCAGCCCCGGGACTAGCAGCACAGATACGCAGTATTTT. It is translated as CASSPGTSSTDTQYF.

The V gene is TRBV28, the J gene TRBJ1-2, with D possibly TRBD1 on 5 matching bases. Germline V CDR1 and CDR2: MDHEN, SYDVKM. The germline V and J ends were trimmed by 3 bases and 4 bases, with 21 bases remaining between them. The CDR3 is 17 amino acids. CDR3 sequence: CASSLPPRGGLIYGYTF. CDR3 DNA: TGTGCCAGCAGTTTGCCCCCCCGGGGGGGGTTAATCTATGGCTACACCTTC.

The rearrangement uses TRBV2 and TRBJ1-5; D possibly corresponds to TRBD1 (5 bases). V lost 3 bases to trimming and J lost 5 bases, with 8 bases between them. The CDR3 has 13 amino acids. The germline CDR1 and CDR2 sequences are SNHLY and FYNNEI. The CDR3 reads CASSEGGYQPQHF. DNA for the CDR3: TGTGCCAGCAGTGAGGGGGGGTATCAGCCCCAGCATTTT.

The rearrangement links TRBV28 to TRBJ1-5, with a weak D call TRBD1 (6 bases). Per the germline V gene, CDR1 is MDHEN and CDR2 is SYDVKM. Trimming pared 7 bases from V and 6 bases from J, leaving 19 bases between. The CDR3 is 15 amino acids. The CDR3 coding sequence is TGTGCCAGCACCGCGGAAGGGGGTCGTTTTCAGCCCCAGCATTTT. Translating it yields CASTAEGGRFQPQHF.

This rearrangement joins TRBV12-3 or TRBV12-4 to TRBJ1-1; 7 nucleotides agree with TRBD1. The V and J ends lost 5 bases and 8 bases, in that order; junction bases with no gene match: 8. The CDR3 is made up of 13 amino acids. The CDR3 loop is CASSREGTEEAFF. CDR3 coding DNA: TGTGCCAGCAGTCGAGAAGGGACAGAAGAAGCTTTCTTT.

This clone was counted a single time. The V call is TRBV28, the J call TRBJ1-6, with D possibly TRBD1 on 6 matching bases. Germline V CDR1 and CDR2: MDHEN, SYDVKM. Trimming took off 4 bases at V and 1 base at J, with 14 bases between the two ends. CDR3 length: 17 residues. DNA for the CDR3: TGTGCCAGCAGTTCCGCCAGCAGGGGTTCCTATAATTCACCCCTCCACTTT. It codes for CASSSASRGSYNSPLHF.

This clone was detected a few times. This chain links TRBV12-3 or TRBV12-4 with TRBJ2-7; 7 nucleotides match TRBD2. This CDR3 is built from 13 residues. Unmatched junction bases numbered 8, after V lost 5 bases and J lost 7 bases. DNA for the CDR3: TGTGCCAGCAGTCCCCACGCTAGCGGAGAGCAGTACTTC. Translated: CASSPHASGEQYF.

This chain connects TRBV2 to TRBJ2-1; TRBD1 agrees at 9 bases. This CDR3 spans 17 amino acids. V lost 3 bases and J lost 7; bases outside the gene matches: 13. Germline V gives CDR1 SNHLY, CDR2 FYNNEI. CDR3 nucleotides: TGTGCCAGCAGTGACTCGTATACGCTACAGGGGGCAAATGAGCAGTTCTTC. This encodes CASSDSYTLQGANEQFF.

The J gene is TRBJ1-1, the V gene TRBV5-1; D is possibly TRBD1 (5 bases). Trimming stripped 7 bases from V and 1 base from J, with 17 bases between. The CDR3 spans 15 residues. The germline V gene encodes CDR1 SGHRS and CDR2 YFSETQ. The CDR3 here is CASVGQGKGNTEAFF. The DNA for the CDR3 is TGCGCCAGCGTCGGTCAGGGAAAGGGGAACACTGAAGCTTTCTTT.

The chain carries TRBV10-3 and TRBJ1-5; D not resolved. This CDR3 is 14 amino acids long. V was shortened by 2 bases and J by 0 bases, with 5 bases between the two germline ends. Germline V lookup: CDR1 ENHRY, CDR2 SYGVKD. In DNA, the CDR3 is TGTGCCATCAGTGAGGTAAATAGCAATCAGCCCCAGCATTTT. It encodes CAISEVNSNQPQHF.

In DNA, the CDR3 is TGTGCCAGCAGCTTAATCGACAGGGGATCGCCCATATATTTT. It yields the protein CASSLIDRGSPIYF. The chain links TRBV11-2 to TRBJ1-3; 8 bases align to TRBD1. The CDR3 runs 14 residues. Germline V gene sequence: CDR1 SGHAT, CDR2 FQNNGV. V shed 2 bases and J 11 bases; nucleotides not matched to a gene: 8.

This clone was detected only once. This chain links TRBV28 with TRBJ2-3; 12 bases map to TRBD2. This CDR3 is built from 17 residues. Trimming removed 2 bases from V and 6 bases from J; junction bases left unmatched: 9. Germline V gene lookup returns CDR1 MDHEN and CDR2 SYDVKM. The CDR3 is CASSLGASGRALDTQYF. Written as DNA, the CDR3 is TGTGCCAGCAGTTTAGGGGCTAGCGGGAGGGCCCTGGATACGCAGTATTTT.

The genes are TRBV4-1 and TRBJ2-7; 10 bases are a match to TRBD1. This CDR3 has 13 residues. V lost 5 bases to trimming and J lost 3 bases; unmatched junction nucleotides: 1. Per the germline V gene, CDR1 is MGHRA and CDR2 is YSYEKL. In DNA, the CDR3 is TGCGCCAGCAGCAGGGACAGGGGCTACGAGCAGTACTTC. Translating it yields CASSRDRGYEQYF.

V usage is TRBV5-4 and J usage is TRBJ2-7, with 9 bases lining up with TRBD1. The CDR3 sequence is 12 residues long. The V and J ends lost 4 bases and 6 bases, in that order; junction bases with no gene match: 2. The germline V gene encodes CDR1 SGHNT and CDR2 YYREEE (reference sequence). In nucleotides, the CDR3 is TGTGCCAGCAGCCCGACAGGGGGCGAGCAGTACTTC. It yields the protein CASSPTGGEQYF.

The chain joins TRBV10-3 to TRBJ1-1; 8 bases are shared with TRBD1. The ends lost 6 bases at V and 1 base at J; junction bases unmatched: 1. The CDR3 runs 13 residues. Germline values: CDR1 ENHRY, CDR2 SYGVKD. CDR3 region: CAIRDRENTEAFF. The CDR3, as DNA: TGTGCCATCAGGGACAGGGAGAACACTGAAGCTTTCTTT.

This clone was detected a few times. This chain uses TRBV4-2 with TRBJ2-7; a possible D gene is TRBD1 (7 bases). Germline CDR1 is LGHNA and CDR2 is YNFKEQ. This CDR3 comprises 14 residues. The V gene lost 3 bases and the J gene lost 6 bases, with 15 bases spanning the gap. This CDR3 is CASSHATGEVEQYF. Here the CDR3 DNA reads TGTGCCAGCAGCCATGCCACAGGGGAGGTCGAGCAGTACTTC.

This clone has only one observation. The chain recombines TRBV6-5 with TRBJ2-7; 11 bases map to TRBD1. This CDR3 has 16 amino acids. The germline V gene has CDR1 MNHEY and CDR2 SVGAGI. The J segment lost 2 bases and the V segment lost 4 bases, leaving 7 bases of the junction unmatched. The CDR3 coding sequence is TGTGCCAGCAGTTCCTCTTGGACAGGGGGCCCCTACGAGCAGTACTTC. The encoded protein is CASSSSWTGGPYEQYF.

The genes are TRBV6-2 or TRBV6-3 and TRBJ2-2; D call uncertain. V dropped 6 bases and J dropped 3 bases, with 8 bases sitting between them. The CDR3 extends over 13 amino acids. Germline-derived CDR1 and CDR2 are MNHEY and SVGEGT. The CDR3 bases are TGTGCCAGCAGCCCCCCCTACACCGGGGAGCTGTTTTTT. This sequence encodes CASSPPYTGELFF.

This CDR3 reads CASSSQALVPYF. The CDR3 bases are TGTGCCAGCAGCTCGCAGGCGTTGGTTCCGTATTTT. V gene TRBV7-9 combines with J gene TRBJ2-3; the D is unclear. V was trimmed by 4 bases and J by 14 bases, leaving 16 bases between them. The germline CDR1 and CDR2 sequences are SEHNR and FQNEAQ (reference sequence). CDR3 length equals 12 residues.

This chain joins TRBV28 and TRBJ1-2; D not resolved. Between the trimmed V and J ends, which lost 5 bases and 4 bases, there was a span of 8 bases. The germline gives CDR1 MDHEN, CDR2 SYDVKM. The CDR3 has 12 amino acids. DNA of the CDR3: TGTGCCAGCAGTGCCAGGCTCTATGGCTACACCTTC. Its protein is CASSARLYGYTF.

The chain uses TRBV28 and TRBJ1-4; tentative D call: TRBD1 (5 bases). Germline CDR1 MDHEN, CDR2 SYDVKM. V shed 4 bases and J shed 7 bases, with 7 bases lying between them. The CDR3 totals 12 residues. In DNA, the CDR3 is TGTGCCAGCAGTTCGGGGGTTGAAAAACTGTTTTTT. Protein: CASSSGVEKLFF.

The chain combines TRBV28 with TRBJ2-2; 8 bases agree with TRBD1. The germline CDR1 and CDR2 sequences are MDHEN and SYDVKM. V was pared by 5 bases and J by 1 base, with 6 bases of the junction left unmatched. There are 16 residues in the CDR3. In nucleotides, the CDR3 is TGTGCCAGCAGTGTTAGGACAGGGAGGAACACCGGGGAGCTGTTTTTT. Translation: CASSVRTGRNTGELFF. The full variable domain, with the rest looked up from reference TRBV28 and TRBJ2-2, is DVKVTQSSRYLVKRTGEKVFLECVQDMDHENMFWYRQDPGLGLRLIYFSYDVKMKEKGDIPEGYSVSREKKERFSLILESASTNQTSMYLCASSVRTGRNTGELFFGEGSRLTVL.

This rearrangement joins TRBV18 to TRBJ1-2, with 9 bases matching TRBD1. Trimming removed 3 bases from V and 7 bases from J; junction bases left unmatched: 12. The CDR3 is 16 amino acids. CDR1 is KGHSH and CDR2 is LQKENI in the germline V gene. The CDR3 is CASSPAGTGNGLGYTF. Written as DNA, the CDR3 is TGTGCCAGCTCACCGGCCGGGACAGGGAACGGGCTTGGCTACACCTTC.

This chain joins TRBV5-1 and TRBJ2-1; 9 bases align to TRBD2. After removal of 5 bases from V and 7 bases from J, the junction contained 13 bases not matched to a gene. The length of the CDR3 is 16 residues. Germline CDR1 and CDR2: SGHRS and YFSETQ. CDR3 in amino acids: CASRQAGTSYGNEQFF. The CDR3 coding sequence is TGCGCCAGCAGGCAGGCCGGGACTAGCTATGGAAATGAGCAGTTCTTC.

This clone was picked up one time. CDR3 DNA sequence: TGTGCCAGCAGTTTACTAGCCGGGACCCCCTACGAGCAGTACTTC. It encodes CASSLLAGTPYEQYF. The rearrangement links TRBV6-2 or TRBV6-3 to TRBJ2-7; tentatively, D is TRBD2 (6 bases). The CDR3 extends over 15 amino acids. Germline V gene sequence: CDR1 MNHEY, CDR2 SVGEGT. V lost 4 bases and J 2 bases, leaving 15 bases between the germline ends.